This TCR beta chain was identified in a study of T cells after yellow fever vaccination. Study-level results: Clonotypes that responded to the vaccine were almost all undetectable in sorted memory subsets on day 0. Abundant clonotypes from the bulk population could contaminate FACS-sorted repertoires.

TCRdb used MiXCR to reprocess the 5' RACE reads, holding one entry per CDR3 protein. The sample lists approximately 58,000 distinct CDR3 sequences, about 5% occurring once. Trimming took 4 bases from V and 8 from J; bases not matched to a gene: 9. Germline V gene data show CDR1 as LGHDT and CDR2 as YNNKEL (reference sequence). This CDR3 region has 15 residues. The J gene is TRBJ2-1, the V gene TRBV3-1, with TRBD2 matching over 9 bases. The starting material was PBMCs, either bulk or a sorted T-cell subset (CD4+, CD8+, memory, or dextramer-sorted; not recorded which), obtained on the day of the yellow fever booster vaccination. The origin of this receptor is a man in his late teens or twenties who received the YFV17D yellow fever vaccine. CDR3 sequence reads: CASSPAGGGADEQFF. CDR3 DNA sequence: TGTGCCAGCAGCCCTGCGGGCGGGGGGGCAGATGAGCAGTTCTTC.